What follows are 26 T cell receptor beta chains derived from one specimen sequenced in a study of T-cell memory formation after mild COVID-19. TCRdb analysed the 5' RACE reads with MiXCR anew, one entry per CDR3 protein. This repertoire shows around 390,000 distinct CDR3 sequences, about 17% found once; its top ten account for roughly 21%. The sequencing sample was made of PBMCs or a T cell subset sorted from them (not recorded which). All receptors come from a man between 18 and 29 years old who had mild COVID-19 (a few samples of this study predate the infection). Cell type and time point are not known.

This clonotype occurred many times. CDR3 sequence (DNA): TGTGCCAGCAGCCCCCGCGGGGCGGGGGTGGGGGAGCAGTACTTC. Translated: CASSPRGAGVGEQYF. The chain recombines TRBV12-3 or TRBV12-4 with TRBJ2-7; TRBD2 matches 7 bases. This CDR3 is built from 15 residues. V lost 6 bases to trimming and J lost 7 bases; unmatched junction nucleotides: 15.

The chain uses TRBV5-1 and TRBJ2-1; unclear D gene. V shed 4 bases and J shed 9 bases, with 17 bases lying between them. Germline CDR1 and CDR2: SGHRS and YFSETQ. This CDR3 contains 14 residues. Here the CDR3 DNA reads TGCGCCAGCAGCGAACCGGAACGACGCGTTGAGCAGTTCTTC. As protein: CASSEPERRVEQFF. Complete variable domain (other parts from reference TRBV5-1 and TRBJ2-1): KAGVTQTPRYLIKTRGQQVTLSCSPISGHRSVSWYQQTPGQGLQFLFEYFSETQRNKGNFPGRFSGRQFSNSRSEMNVSTLELGDSALYLCASSEPERRVEQFFGPGTRLTVL.

This clonotype has a handful of counts. The V gene is TRBV7-2, the J gene TRBJ2-7; D may be TRBD1 (5 bases). Germline lookup yields CDR1 SGHTA and CDR2 FQGNSA. V was cut by 5 bases and J by 0 bases, with 14 bases left in between. CDR3 length: 15 residues. In DNA form, the CDR3 reads TGTGCCAGCAGCGATCAGGGTTTAGGCTCCTACGAGCAGTACTTC. Residues: CASSDQGLGSYEQYF.

The chain links TRBV3-1 to TRBJ1-1; D is possibly TRBD1 (6 bases). Trimming removed 1 base at V and 8 bases at J, with 11 bases between. Germline values: CDR1 LGHDT, CDR2 YNNKEL (reference sequence). The CDR3 length is 13 residues. The CDR3 DNA is TGTGCCAGCAGCCAAGGGACCGGGACAGAAGCTTTCTTT. Its translation: CASSQGTGTEAFF. Looking up the rest from reference TRBV3-1 and TRBJ1-1 gives the full variable domain: DTAVSQTPKYLVTQMGNDKSIKCEQNLGHDTMYWYKQDSKKFLKIMFSYNNKELIINETVPNRFSPKSPDKAHLNLHINSLELGDSAVYFCASSQGTGTEAFFGQGTRLTVV.

The chain has TRBV7-2 and TRBJ1-2; the D gene is possibly TRBD1 (5 bases). CDR1 SGHTA and CDR2 FQGNSA come from the germline V gene. The CDR3 has 14 residues. V was shortened by 2 bases and J by 5 bases, with 12 bases between the two germline ends. As DNA, the CDR3 is TGTGCCAGCAGCTTACGGACGGGGGTATATGGCTACACCTTC. Amino acid sequence: CASSLRTGVYGYTF.

There are many counts of this clonotype. The chain has TRBV15 and TRBJ2-7; 11 bases agree with TRBD2. The CDR3 is made up of 14 amino acids. Germline V CDR1 and CDR2: LNHNV, YYDKDF (reference sequence). V was pared by 2 bases and J by 6 bases, with 3 bases of the junction left unmatched. Written as DNA, the CDR3 is TGTGCCACCAGCAGATTAGCGGGGGGGCGCGAGCAGTACTTC. The encoded protein is CATSRLAGGREQYF. The full variable domain, completed using reference TRBV15 and TRBJ2-7, is DAMVIQNPRYQVTQFGKPVTLSCSQTLNHNVMYWYQQKSSQAPKLLFHYYDKDFNNEADTPDNFQSRRPNTSFCFLDIRSPGLGDTAMYLCATSRLAGGREQYFGPGTRLTVT.

The genes are TRBV4-2 and TRBJ1-5; 8 positions match TRBD1. Trimming cost V 0 bases and J 2 bases; bases outside gene matches: 9. CDR1 and CDR2 (germline): LGHNA, YNFKEQ. The CDR3 consists of 18 residues. Here the CDR3 DNA reads TGTGCCAGCAGCCAAGAACAGGGGGGGGTGTCCGGCAATCAGCCCCAGCATTTT. This encodes CASSQEQGGVSGNQPQHF.

There are many counts of this clonotype. The chain joins TRBV9 to TRBJ2-5, with no clear D. The germline V gene has CDR1 SGDLS and CDR2 YYNGEE. Trimming removed 3 bases at V and 5 bases at J, with 11 bases between. This CDR3 comprises 13 residues. CDR3 coding DNA: TGTGCCAGCAGCGACGACGGTCACGAGACCCAGTACTTC. Translation gives CASSDDGHETQYF.

This clonotype was seen more than once but under ten times. V and J are TRBV7-2 and TRBJ1-5; D uncertain. V shed 1 base and J shed 5 bases, with 12 bases lying between them. Germline-derived CDR1 and CDR2 are SGHTA and FQGNSA. The CDR3 runs 15 residues. CDR3 sequence reads: CASSLGSAVHQPQHF. The CDR3 coding sequence is TGTGCCAGCAGCTTAGGTTCGGCAGTTCATCAGCCCCAGCATTTT.

In this sample, this clonotype turned up many times. The chain couples TRBV7-2 to TRBJ2-5; the D is unclear. CDR1 and CDR2 (germline): SGHTA, FQGNSA. V gave up 11 bases and J gave up 3 bases, with 10 bases separating them. This CDR3 is built from 11 residues. CDR3 sequence: CASSAEETQYF. CDR3 in DNA: TGTGCCTCCTCTGCGGAAGAGACCCAGTACTTC.

This chain joins TRBV10-3 and TRBJ2-3; the D gene is possibly TRBD1 (5 bases). The V and J ends lost 3 bases and 7 bases respectively, with 17 bases between them. This CDR3 is 15 amino acids long. Germline CDR1 ENHRY, CDR2 SYGVKD. CDR3 in amino acids: CAISEPTVRSYTQYF. The CDR3 DNA sequence: TGTGCCATCAGTGAACCGACAGTGCGCAGTTATACGCAGTATTTT.

The CDR3 spells CASSLGEVAGGPGELFF. CDR3 DNA sequence: TGTGCCAGCAGTTTAGGGGAGGTGGCGGGGGGCCCCGGGGAGCTGTTTTTT. The chain employs TRBV12-3 or TRBV12-4 and TRBJ2-2, with 8 bases that match TRBD2. This CDR3 contains 17 residues. The V segment lost 1 base and the J segment 6 bases; nucleotides outside the gene matches: 10.

In its sample, this clonotype was seen a few times. The gene calls are TRBV6-1 and TRBJ2-5, with 13 positions matching TRBD2. Germline V lookup: CDR1 MNHNS, CDR2 SASEGT. V lost 4 bases to trimming and J lost 4 bases; unmatched junction nucleotides: 3. The length of the CDR3 is 15 residues. The CDR3 sequence: CASSALAGGPETQYF. CDR3 in DNA: TGTGCCAGCAGTGCACTAGCGGGGGGGCCAGAGACCCAGTACTTC.

This clonotype was counted a few times. The chain uses TRBV13 and TRBJ1-1; 7 nucleotides match TRBD1. Germline V gene data show CDR1 as PRHDT and CDR2 as FYEKMQ (reference sequence). The CDR3 runs 15 residues. V shed 5 bases and J 10 bases; nucleotides not matched to a gene: 16. CDR3 DNA sequence: TGTGCCAGCAGCCAAAGGCAGGGGGTACATTGGCGAGCTTTCTTT. This sequence encodes CASSQRQGVHWRAFF.

The chain joins TRBV20-1 to TRBJ1-5; D call uncertain. The CDR3 contains 20 residues. The germline V and J ends were trimmed by 0 bases and 1 base, with 25 bases remaining between them. The V gene's germline CDR1 is DFQATT and CDR2 SNEGSKA (reference sequence). CDR3: CSARDSSARWTRKSNQPQHF. The CDR3 bases are TGCAGTGCTAGAGATTCGAGCGCGCGGTGGACTCGAAAGAGCAATCAGCCCCAGCATTTT.

There are a few counts of this clonotype. The CDR3 DNA sequence: TGCGCCAGCAGCAAAACATTCGGACTAGCGATCACAGATACGCAGTATTTT. Residues: CASSKTFGLAITDTQYF. The rearrangement links TRBV5-1 to TRBJ2-3; TRBD2 agrees at 9 bases. J was trimmed by 2 bases and V by 4 bases; bases with no gene match: 11. The CDR3 has 17 residues. CDR1 SGHRS and CDR2 YFSETQ come from the germline V gene.

This clonotype was observed many times. The rearrangement links TRBV6-5 to TRBJ2-3, with TRBD2 identical over 8 bases. The length of the CDR3 is 18 residues. Germline CDR1 MNHEY, CDR2 SVGAGI. The J segment lost 3 bases and the V segment lost 0 bases, leaving 11 bases of the junction unmatched. In nucleotides, the CDR3 is TGTGCCAGCAGTTACTCGACCACCGGGGGGGCAGTTACAGATACGCAGTATTTT. Protein product: CASSYSTTGGAVTDTQYF.

This clonotype occurred a few times. The rearrangement uses TRBV5-1 and TRBJ2-1; no clear D. CDR1 and CDR2 from the germline V gene are SGHRS and YFSETQ. V shed 0 bases and J shed 4 bases, with 8 bases lying between them. This CDR3 is built from 14 residues. In DNA form, the CDR3 reads TGCGCCAGCAGCTTGGTGGGCAGATACAATGAGCAGTTCTTC. Encoded protein: CASSLVGRYNEQFF.

The rearrangement joins TRBV5-1 to TRBJ2-1; TRBD1 is a possible D gene (5 bases). This CDR3 region has 15 residues. V was pared by 1 base and J by 4 bases, with 12 bases between. Germline CDR1 SGHRS, CDR2 YFSETQ. CDR3: CASSLLSDNYNEQFF. CDR3 DNA: TGCGCCAGCAGCTTGTTGTCGGACAATTACAATGAGCAGTTCTTC.

This clonotype appeared many times. This CDR3 is CASSQGRSLYEQYF. The CDR3 DNA sequence: TGCGCCAGCAGCCAGGGCAGGTCCCTCTACGAGCAGTACTTC. The J gene is TRBJ2-7, the V gene TRBV4-1; D is undetermined. The CDR3 has 14 residues. V was pared by 3 bases and J by 3 bases, with 12 bases between. Germline V gives CDR1 MGHRA, CDR2 YSYEKL.

This clonotype was recorded many times. The chain has TRBV4-1 and TRBJ2-1, with D possibly matching TRBD1 (5 bases). The germline V gene has CDR1 MGHRA and CDR2 YSYEKL. Trimming left V 1 base short and J 9 bases short, with 13 bases between. The length of the CDR3 is 14 residues. This CDR3 is CASSQVAGNREQFF. CDR3 DNA: TGCGCCAGCAGCCAAGTGGCAGGGAACCGTGAGCAGTTCTTC.

V usage is TRBV6-5 and J usage is TRBJ2-5; no clear D gene. The length of the CDR3 is 14 residues. Trimming stripped 2 bases from V and 2 bases from J, with 9 bases between. Germline CDR1 reads MNHEY; CDR2 reads SVGAGI. CDR3 protein: CASSYDGSQETQYF. CDR3 coding DNA: TGTGCCAGCAGTTACGATGGTTCACAAGAGACCCAGTACTTC.

As regards this clonotype: This could be a read error, since a much larger clone is one nucleotide away. This chain uses TRBV20-1 with TRBJ1-1; D call uncertain. This CDR3 region has 11 residues. Germline loops: CDR1 DFQATT, CDR2 SNEGSKA (reference sequence). Between the trimmed V and J ends, which lost 4 bases and 1 base, there was a span of 4 bases. As DNA, the CDR3 is TGCAGTGCTAAGGAGAACACTGAAGCTTTCTTT. Encoded protein: CSAKENTEAFF.

The sample holds a few counts of this clonotype. V and J are TRBV20-1 and TRBJ2-5; D is unresolved. In germline, CDR1 is DFQATT, CDR2 SNEGSKA (reference sequence). V was shortened by 2 bases and J by 7 bases, with 14 bases between the two germline ends. The CDR3 contains 13 residues. In DNA form, the CDR3 reads TGCAGTGCTAGATGGCGGCAGCCCAGGACCCAGTACTTC. It yields the protein CSARWRQPRTQYF.

This clonotype was seen a few times. The chain has TRBV12-3 or TRBV12-4 and TRBJ2-5, with 12 positions matching TRBD1. Germline trimming cut 6 bases from V and 5 bases from J; bases unmatched to any gene: 7. This CDR3 is built from 15 residues. CDR3 sequence: CASRKAGTGGETQYF. For the CDR3, the DNA is TGTGCCAGCAGAAAGGCCGGGACAGGGGGCGAGACCCAGTACTTC.

This clonotype was seen more than once but under ten times. The rearrangement joins TRBV4-3 to TRBJ2-3; TRBD2 might be the D (5 bases). V lost 8 bases to trimming and J lost 6 bases, with 18 bases between them. Germline V gives CDR1 LGHNA, CDR2 YSLEER. The CDR3 is 14 amino acids. In DNA, the CDR3 is TGCGCCAGCCCCGTCGTGGCTAGCTGGGATACGCAGTATTTT. Its translation is CASPVVASWDTQYF.